The 8 T cell receptor beta chains given below trace back to one sample, sequenced in a study of CD8 T cells in Susac syndrome. With random hexamers, reverse transcription was performed on about 0.5 to 1 ug of RNA. One entry per CDR3 protein, called by TCRdb with MiXCR from the immunoSEQ multiplex PCR reads. There are under 250,000 distinct CDR3 sequences in the sample; approximately 94% occur only once, and roughly 0.14% lies in the top ten. Sequenced input: CD4+ T cells from PBMCs. These receptors all come from a human donor with Susac syndrome.

This sequence joins TRBV7-9 and TRBJ1-6; D is unclear. Trimming took 3 bases from V and 5 from J, leaving 11 bases between them. Germline V CDR1 and CDR2: SEHNR, FQNEAQ (reference sequence). The CDR3 totals 15 residues. In nucleotides, the CDR3 is TGTGCCAGCAGCTTTGCGGTCTTCAATAATTCACCCCTCCACTTT. It encodes CASSFAVFNNSPLHF.

CDR3 residues: CASSHSRQGTAYGYTF. CDR3 nucleotides: TGTGCCAGTAGTCACTCGCGGCAAGGGACAGCTTATGGCTACACCTTC. This chain uses TRBV19 with TRBJ1-2; TRBD1 matches 7 bases. V was pared by 5 bases and J by 5 bases, with 14 bases of the junction left unmatched. This CDR3 has 16 residues. The germline V gene has CDR1 LNHDA and CDR2 SQIVND (reference sequence).

Of note for this clonotype: The junction does not match germline at one end; this may be a read error. The chain has TRBV20-1 and TRBJ2-7, with D unresolved. CDR3 length: 14 residues. In germline, CDR1 is DFQATT, CDR2 SNEGSKA (reference sequence). The CDR3 DNA reads as TGCAGTGCTAGTCCTCTAGTCAACAGTGCCCTTACGTCCTTC. This gives the protein CSASPLVNSALTSF.

This clonotype showed up just a few times. The genes are TRBV9 and TRBJ1-5; possible D gene TRBD1, 6 bases. CDR1 and CDR2 from the germline V gene are SGDLS and YYNGEE. V lost 3 bases, J lost 2 bases, and 6 bases lay in between. This CDR3 is built from 13 residues. The CDR3 nucleotides read TGTGCCAGCAGCGACAGGGGCAATCAGCCCCAGCATTTT. Amino acid sequence: CASSDRGNQPQHF.

The J gene is TRBJ2-5, the V gene TRBV6-2 or TRBV6-3, with D perhaps TRBD2 (6 bases). Germline V gene sequence: CDR1 MNHEY, CDR2 SVGEGT. V was clipped by 2 bases and J by 3 bases, with 16 bases between them. This CDR3 is 16 amino acids long. The CDR3 DNA sequence: TGTGCCAGCAGTTACGGGCGCGGGGTAGGCGAAGAGACCCAGTACTTC. Encoded protein: CASSYGRGVGEETQYF.

The rearrangement joins TRBV6-2 or TRBV6-3 to TRBJ1-2; a possible D gene is TRBD1 (6 bases). The germline gives CDR1 MNHEY, CDR2 SVGEGT. This CDR3 region has 14 residues. V gave up 2 bases and J gave up 0 bases, with 7 bases separating them. The chain's CDR3 is CASSYNRANYGYTF. CDR3 nucleotide sequence: TGTGCCAGCAGTTACAACAGGGCTAACTATGGCTACACCTTC.

CDR3 in DNA: TGCGCCAGCAGCCAAGATCCTAAGGGCCGGGAGCAGTTCTTC. It translates to CASSQDPKGREQFF. The V gene is TRBV4-1, the J gene TRBJ2-1; no clear D. The ends were cut back, 0 bases at V and 10 bases at J, with 13 bases in the middle. The germline gives CDR1 MGHRA, CDR2 YSYEKL. The CDR3 spans 14 residues.

This chain joins TRBV7-3 and TRBJ1-2; D is uncertain. The V gene's germline CDR1 is SGHTA and CDR2 FQGTGA. The CDR3 loop spans 14 amino acids. V lost 5 bases, J lost 8 bases, and 18 bases lay in between. The CDR3 nucleotides read TGTGCCAGCAGCCGAGACGGTCTGGGGAGGGGCTACACCTTC. As protein: CASSRDGLGRGYTF.